This record concerns one TCR beta chain sequence. Its antigen is as yet unknown. The sample originates from a study of siplizumab effects on memory and regulatory T cells. TCRdb's table, derived via immunoSEQ multiplex PCR, lists solely in-frame clones and lacks some. The data show about 120,000 clones, roughly 94% seen once. Trimming took 4 bases from V and 6 from J; bases not matched to a gene: 10. From germline, CDR1 is MGHRA and CDR2 YSYEKL. There are 15 residues in the CDR3. Study-wide findings and caveats: Naive T cells, seemingly more diverse than memory cells, seemed major alloresponse contributors. A minor share of alloreactive clones matched unstimulated subsets. Siplizumab significantly brought down the alloreactive sequences that trace back to unstimulated CD4+ memory cells.

Sequences were obtained from non-Treg CD4+ T cells sorted from blood. This chain links TRBV4-1 with TRBJ1-2; TRBD1 agrees at 8 bases. The source of this sequence is a human donor in good health. CDR3 in amino acids: CASSPPRGLLNGYTF. The CDR3 DNA reads as TGCGCCAGCAGCCCCCCCAGGGGGCTTTTGAATGGCTACACCTTC.